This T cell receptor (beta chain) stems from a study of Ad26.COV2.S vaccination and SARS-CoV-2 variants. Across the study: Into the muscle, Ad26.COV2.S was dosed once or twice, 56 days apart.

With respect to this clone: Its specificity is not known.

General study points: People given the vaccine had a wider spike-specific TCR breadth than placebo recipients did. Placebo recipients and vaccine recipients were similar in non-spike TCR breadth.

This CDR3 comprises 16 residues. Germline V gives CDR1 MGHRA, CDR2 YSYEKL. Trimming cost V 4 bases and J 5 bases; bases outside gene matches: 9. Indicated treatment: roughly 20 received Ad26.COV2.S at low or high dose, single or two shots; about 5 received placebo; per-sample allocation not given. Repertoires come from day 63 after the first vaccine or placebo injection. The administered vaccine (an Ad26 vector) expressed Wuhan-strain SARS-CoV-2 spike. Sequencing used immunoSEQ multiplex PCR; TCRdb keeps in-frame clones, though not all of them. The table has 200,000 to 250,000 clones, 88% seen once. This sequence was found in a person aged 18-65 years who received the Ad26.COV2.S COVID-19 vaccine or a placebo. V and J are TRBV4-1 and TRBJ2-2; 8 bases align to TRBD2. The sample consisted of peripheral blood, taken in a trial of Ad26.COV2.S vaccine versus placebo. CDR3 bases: TGCGCCAGCAGCCTCGGGGGGGCTTCGGGAACCGGGGAGCTGTTTTTT. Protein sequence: CASSLGGASGTGELFF.